This T cell receptor (beta chain) stems from a study of CD8+CD57+ T cells in acquired aplastic anemia. Study at large: Mean yield of DNA from sorted CD4+ and CD8+ cells was roughly 3.4 ug. The study obtained about 10.8 million reads on average for CD4+ cells from healthy donors. The study, taken as a whole, reports: No significant difference in CD8+ Simpson's diversity was found between patients and controls. Some 31 sequences, all CD8+ CDR3, were shared between patients and controls.

This clonotype came up many times. Its antigen remains unknown. Genomic DNA was employed as the template in profiling TCR beta VDJ and CDR3. TCRdb itself ran the reads through MiXCR, one entry per CDR3 protein. The sample yields a few hundred thousand distinct CDR3 sequences, roughly 55% seen once. In germline, CDR1 is SGHTA, CDR2 FQGNSA. V shed 5 bases and J shed 0 bases, with 11 bases lying between them. The CDR3 is 15 amino acids. V gene TRBV7-2 combines with J gene TRBJ1-3; D uncertain. The source of this sequence is a human donor in good health. The material sequenced was sorted CD4+, CD8+, or CD8+CD57+ T cells (not recorded which) from PBMCs. The CDR3 bases are TGTGCCAGCAGCCCGGGGATATTCTCTGGAAACACCATATATTTT. Its protein product is CASSPGIFSGNTIYF.